This TCR beta chain is from a study of T cells after posttransplantation cyclophosphamide. Libraries were prepared by immunoSEQ multiplex PCR; TCRdb keeps only in-frame clonotypes and omits some of them. In the table there are approximately 23,000 clones, roughly 97% of which are singletons. Cells defined as naive were viable CD3+CD4+ or CD3+CD8+ and CCR7+CD45RA+CD45RO-CD95-CD27+CD28+. Trimming took 7 bases from V and 4 from J, leaving 13 bases between them. This CDR3 comprises 13 residues. Per germline, CDR1 LNHDA and CDR2 SQIVND (reference sequence). Regarding the study as a whole: TRB overlap between skin or GI tissue T cells and blood was limited.

On this clone itself: Its antigen is still unknown.

The clonotype was recovered from a man aged 50 or older in good health, CMV-negative, and a related stem cell transplant donor. Sequences were obtained from naive CD4+ T cells sorted from PBMCs. This chain joins TRBV19 and TRBJ2-5; the D gene is possibly TRBD2 (5 bases). For the CDR3, the DNA is TGTGCCAGTAAGCATAGCGCAGGAGAGACCCAGTACTTC. It codes for CASKHSAGETQYF.